Below, 8 T cell receptor beta chains from the same sample are listed, as sequenced in a study of siplizumab effects on memory and regulatory T cells. The assay was immunoSEQ multiplex PCR, and TCRdb's table has in-frame clones only and misses some. The repertoire holds tens of thousands of clones, approximately 95% seen once, with approximately 0.31% in the top ten. The sample taken for sequencing was non-Treg CD4+ T cells sorted from blood. Receptor source: a human donor in good health.

The V gene is TRBV6-5, the J gene TRBJ2-7, with TRBD1 matching 7 bases. V was pared by 0 bases and J by 3 bases, with 8 bases of the junction left unmatched. In germline, CDR1 is MNHEY, CDR2 SVGAGI. The CDR3 totals 16 residues. In DNA form, the CDR3 reads TGTGCCAGCAGTTACTCGAGTAGCAGGGGGTTCTACGAGCAGTACTTC. This translates into CASSYSSSRGFYEQYF.

This chain links TRBV6-5 with TRBJ2-7; D unresolved. CDR3 length: 13 amino acids. Germline V gene lookup returns CDR1 MNHEY and CDR2 SVGAGI. The ends were cut back, 4 bases at V and 2 bases at J, with 9 bases in the middle. The CDR3 sequence is CASSSWSTYEQYF. The CDR3 DNA follows: TGTGCCAGCAGTTCCTGGTCGACCTACGAGCAGTACTTC.

V usage is TRBV2 and J usage is TRBJ2-2; 12 bases are shared with TRBD1. The germline CDR1 and CDR2 sequences are SNHLY and FYNNEI. This CDR3 comprises 18 residues. The J segment lost 7 bases and the V segment lost 6 bases, leaving 15 bases of the junction unmatched. The CDR3 nucleotides are TGTGCCAGCAGCGCCAGGCGGATCGGGACAGGGGGCTTCGGGGAGCTGTTTTTT. It yields the protein CASSARRIGTGGFGELFF.

This clone was recorded a few times. The rearrangement links TRBV30 to TRBJ1-1; possibly TRBD1 for D (5 bases). In germline, CDR1 is GTSNPN, CDR2 SVGIG (reference sequence). This CDR3 has 11 amino acids. Trimming took 7 bases from V and 8 from J, leaving 14 bases between them. In nucleotides, the CDR3 is TGTGCCTCTGGGCGGGGGAGCGAAGCTTTCTTT. It yields the protein CASGRGSEAFF.

The chain has TRBV9 and TRBJ1-2, with 8 bases identical to TRBD1. J lost 8 bases, V lost 4 bases, and 4 bases had no gene match. Germline lookup yields CDR1 SGDLS and CDR2 YYNGEE. CDR3 length: 12 residues. The CDR3 region is CASSTPGGGYTF. The CDR3, as DNA: TGTGCCAGCAGCACCCCAGGGGGCGGCTACACCTTC.

This chain joins TRBV2 and TRBJ1-3, with D maybe TRBD1 (6 bases). The CDR3 consists of 14 residues. V was clipped by 5 bases and J by 3 bases, with 11 bases between them. The germline V gene has CDR1 SNHLY and CDR2 FYNNEI. CDR3 nucleotide sequence: TGTGCCAGCAGTCAAGACAGGTTTGGAAACACCATATATTTT. Translating it yields CASSQDRFGNTIYF. Complete variable domain (other parts from reference TRBV2 and TRBJ1-3): EPEVTQTPSHQVTQMGQEVILRCVPISNHLYFYWYRQILGQKVEFLVSFYNNEISEKSEIFDDQFSVERPDGSNFTLKIRSTKLEDSAMYFCASSQDRFGNTIYFGEGSWLTVV.

Written as DNA, the CDR3 is TGTGCCAGCAGCGTAGGAACGAGGGGGCAGGGTGGCTACACCTTC. Encoded protein: CASSVGTRGQGGYTF. This rearrangement joins TRBV9 to TRBJ1-2; 7 nucleotides align to TRBD1. Germline assignment: CDR1 SGDLS and CDR2 YYNGEE. The trim removed 0 bases at V and 7 bases at J, leaving 9 bases unmatched. The CDR3 contains 15 residues. The entire variable domain, with the rest obtained from reference TRBV9 and TRBJ1-2, is as follows: DSGVTQTPKHLITATGQRVTLRCSPRSGDLSVYWYQQSLDQGLQFLIQYYNGEERAKGNILERFSAQQFPDLHSELNLSSLELGDSALYFCASSVGTRGQGGYTFGSGTRLTVV.

The V gene is TRBV6-5, the J gene TRBJ2-7; D remains unclear. From germline, CDR1 is MNHEY and CDR2 SVGAGI. CDR3 length: 14 residues. Trimming left V 5 bases short and J 0 bases short, with 11 bases between. CDR3 nucleotides: TGTGCCAGCAGTGCCAGTTATAGCTCCTACGAGCAGTACTTC. This codes for CASSASYSSYEQYF.